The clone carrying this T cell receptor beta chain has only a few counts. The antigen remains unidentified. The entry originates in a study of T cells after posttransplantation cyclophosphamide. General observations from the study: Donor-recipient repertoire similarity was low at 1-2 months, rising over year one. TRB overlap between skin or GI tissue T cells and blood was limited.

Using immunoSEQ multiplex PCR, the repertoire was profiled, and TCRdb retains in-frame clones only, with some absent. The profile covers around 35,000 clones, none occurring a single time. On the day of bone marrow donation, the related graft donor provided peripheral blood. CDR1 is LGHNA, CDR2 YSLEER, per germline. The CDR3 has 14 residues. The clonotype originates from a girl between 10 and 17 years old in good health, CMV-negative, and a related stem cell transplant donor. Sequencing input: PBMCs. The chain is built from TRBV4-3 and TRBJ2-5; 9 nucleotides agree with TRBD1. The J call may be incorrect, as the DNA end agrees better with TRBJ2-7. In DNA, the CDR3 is TGCGCCAGCAGCCAAGGACAGGGGGCCTACGAGCAGTACTTC. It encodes CASSQGQGAYEQYF.